This T cell receptor (beta chain) was profiled in a study of T cell repertoires in ileal Crohn's disease. For this clone: Its antigen remains unknown.

J gave up 8 bases and V 6 bases, and 6 bases lay outside the gene matches. CDR1 and CDR2 (germline): MDHEN, SYDVKM. CDR3 size: 13 residues. Study-wide results and limits: Every patient over 26.8% clonality showed endoscopic recurrence.

Using immunoSEQ multiplex PCR, the repertoire was profiled, and TCRdb retains in-frame clones only, with some absent. Among roughly 7,900 clones listed, around 93% were seen once. This clonotype was sampled from an adult with Crohn's disease. The material sequenced was ileal tissue. V and J are TRBV28 and TRBJ2-4; 8 bases match TRBD2. CDR3 sequence reads: CASRIAGRDIQYF. The CDR3 DNA follows: TGTGCCAGCAGGATAGCGGGAAGGGACATTCAGTACTTC.